These 32 T cell receptor beta chains were all obtained from the same sample, sequenced in a study of naive and memory T cell subsets. Ligated cDNA underwent four rounds of PCR with nested alpha and beta constant region primers and SP2. A single record per CDR3 protein comes from TCRdb applying MiXCR to the 5' RACE reads. The sample carries 48,000 or so distinct CDR3 sequences, 4.7% recorded once. TCR cDNA received a 3' ligated oligonucleotide that carried a UMI. The receptor set was obtained from a female donor in good health.

Ten or more counts support this clonotype. The chain combines TRBV29-1 with TRBJ2-2; TRBD1 matches 7 bases. After removal of 1 base from V and 6 bases from J, the junction contained 8 bases not matched to a gene. CDR1 and CDR2 (germline): SQVTM, ANQGSEA. This CDR3 spans 15 amino acids. CDR3 DNA sequence: TGCAGCGTTGAAGCTGCTAGAGGACAGGCCGGGGAGCTGTTTTTT. Amino acids: CSVEAARGQAGELFF.

This clonotype was found many times. This rearrangement joins TRBV28 to TRBJ1-1; weak D call: TRBD1 (6 bases). This CDR3 is 15 amino acids long. The V end lost 3 bases, the J end lost 10 bases, and 21 bases lay between the germline ends. The germline V gene has CDR1 MDHEN and CDR2 SYDVKM. As DNA, the CDR3 is TGTGCCAGCAGTTTTCCGGGACACCAAAACGGGGGAGCTTTCTTT. It translates to CASSFPGHQNGGAFF.

This clonotype was seen repeatedly, ten times or more. The V and J genes are TRBV19 and TRBJ2-7, with D possibly TRBD2 on 5 matching bases. CDR3 length: 15 residues. Germline CDR1 and CDR2: LNHDA and SQIVND (reference sequence). Trimming left V 0 bases short and J 1 base short, with 10 bases between. The CDR3 sequence is CASSIELRGSYEQYF. CDR3 nucleotides: TGTGCCAGTAGTATAGAACTGAGAGGGTCCTACGAGCAGTACTTC.

This chain uses TRBV14 with TRBJ2-3; 7 positions agree with TRBD2. After removal of 1 base from V and 2 bases from J, the junction contained 9 bases not matched to a gene. The germline gives CDR1 SGHDN, CDR2 FVKESK. The CDR3 has 17 residues. The CDR3 protein is CASSQASTSLNTDTQYF. CDR3 coding DNA: TGTGCCAGCAGCCAAGCCTCGACTAGCCTTAACACAGATACGCAGTATTTT.

To note about this clonotype: This may arise from a read error, as a much more abundant clone is one base away. The V call is TRBV7-2, the J call TRBJ1-6; TRBD1 matches 7 bases. Germline V gives CDR1 SGHTA, CDR2 FQGNSA. The V segment lost 3 bases and the J segment 10 bases; nucleotides outside the gene matches: 9. This CDR3 is 15 amino acids long. The CDR3 DNA is TGTGCCAGCAGCTTGGACAGGCTTGGGGGGTCACCCCTCCACTTT. As protein: CASSLDRLGGSPLHF.

This clonotype was found many times. This sequence joins TRBV11-2 and TRBJ2-1, with D unclear. CDR3 size: 15 residues. Germline V CDR1 and CDR2: SGHAT, FQNNGV. V lost 0 bases and J 4 bases, leaving 10 bases between the germline ends. CDR3: CASSLEVGIYNEQFF. CDR3 nucleotides: TGTGCCAGCAGCTTAGAAGTAGGCATATACAATGAGCAGTTCTTC.

This clonotype was observed at least ten times. The chain carries TRBV6-5 and TRBJ2-1, with D possibly being TRBD2 (6 bases). V was trimmed by 6 bases and J by 0 bases, leaving 9 bases between them. Germline V CDR1 and CDR2: MNHEY, SVGAGI. CDR3 length: 14 amino acids. CDR3: CASSAGNSYNEQFF. CDR3 in DNA: TGTGCCAGCAGCGCGGGGAACTCCTACAATGAGCAGTTCTTC.

The table lists this clonotype with many counts. V is TRBV29-1 and J is TRBJ1-5; possibly TRBD1 for D (5 bases). Trimming shortened V by 4 bases and J by 5 bases, and 12 bases separated the two germline ends. The CDR3 totals 13 residues. Germline-derived CDR1 and CDR2 are SQVTM and ANQGSEA. The CDR3 is CSVAKGVDQPQHF. CDR3 sequence (DNA): TGCAGCGTTGCCAAAGGGGTGGATCAGCCCCAGCATTTT.

This clonotype has ten or more counts. DNA of the CDR3: TGTGCCAGCAGTTACAGCTACAATCAGCCCCAGCATTTT. Protein: CASSYSYNQPQHF. The J gene is TRBJ1-5, the V gene TRBV28, with D uncertain. Germline values: CDR1 MDHEN, CDR2 SYDVKM. There are 13 residues in the CDR3. The V end lost 4 bases, the J end lost 3 bases, and 7 bases lay between the germline ends.

This clonotype was counted ten times or more. The chain joins TRBV28 to TRBJ2-7, with D hard to call. This CDR3 is built from 12 residues. Trimming pared 6 bases from V and 3 bases from J, leaving 9 bases between. Germline CDR1 MDHEN, CDR2 SYDVKM. In DNA form, the CDR3 reads TGTGCCAGCAGCGTTCAGCGCTACGAGCAGTACTTC. Translation gives CASSVQRYEQYF.

At least ten counts were recorded for this clonotype. The chain couples TRBV6-2 or TRBV6-3 to TRBJ1-2, with 7 nucleotides matching TRBD1. The CDR3 has 15 residues. Germline CDR1 MNHEY, CDR2 SVGEGT. V was clipped by 4 bases and J by 4 bases; unmatched bases: 9. The CDR3 spells CASSSAGGAIYGYTF. In DNA form, the CDR3 reads TGTGCCAGCAGTTCCGCAGGGGGAGCAATCTATGGCTACACCTTC.

The sample holds many counts of this clonotype. The V call is TRBV19, the J call TRBJ2-7; D perhaps matches TRBD2 (6 bases). The CDR3 length is 13 residues. The V and J ends lost 1 base and 5 bases respectively, with 9 bases between them. The V gene's germline CDR1 is LNHDA and CDR2 SQIVND (reference sequence). The CDR3 loop reads CASSIGRGNEQYF. The DNA of the CDR3 is TGTGCCAGTAGTATAGGGCGGGGCAACGAGCAGTACTTC.

This clonotype came up many times. The chain has TRBV5-1 and TRBJ1-5; 7 bases agree with TRBD1. The ends lost 0 bases at V and 4 bases at J; junction bases unmatched: 4. Germline V gene sequence: CDR1 SGHRS, CDR2 YFSETQ. This CDR3 spans 15 amino acids. This CDR3 reads CASSLDRGNNQPQHF. In DNA, the CDR3 is TGCGCCAGCAGCTTGGACAGGGGTAATAATCAGCCCCAGCATTTT.

This clonotype appeared many times. The chain uses TRBV28 and TRBJ2-1; no clear D gene. The CDR3 consists of 16 residues. The V end was cut by 3 bases, the J end by 0 bases, with 12 bases between. Per the germline V gene, CDR1 is MDHEN and CDR2 is SYDVKM. The CDR3 coding sequence is TGTGCCAGCAGTTTTGGAGCGATCAGCTCCTACAATGAGCAGTTCTTC. It translates to CASSFGAISSYNEQFF.

Only a few counts were recorded for this clonotype. The J gene is TRBJ2-1, the V gene TRBV29-1; 9 bases are a match to TRBD2. This CDR3 has 14 residues. The J segment lost 5 bases and the V segment lost 7 bases, leaving 9 bases of the junction unmatched. The germline gives CDR1 SQVTM, CDR2 ANQGSEA. CDR3 protein: CSGILAGRDNEQFF. The CDR3 bases are TGCAGCGGAATTCTAGCGGGGCGAGACAATGAGCAGTTCTTC.

About this clonotype itself: This may arise from a read error, as a much more abundant clone is one base away. The V gene is TRBV9, the J gene TRBJ2-7; D unresolved. This CDR3 region has 13 residues. V lost 3 bases to trimming and J lost 1 base, with 8 bases between them. Per the germline V gene, CDR1 is SGDLS and CDR2 is YYNGEE. The CDR3 region has the DNA TGTGCCAGCAGCGGTGACGGTTCCTACGAGCAGTACTTC. Its translation is CASSGDGSYEQYF.

This clonotype has at least ten counts. This rearrangement joins TRBV20-1 to TRBJ2-1; TRBD2 matches 11 bases. The germline V gene encodes CDR1 DFQATT and CDR2 SNEGSKA (reference sequence). J was trimmed by 4 bases and V by 2 bases; bases with no gene match: 10. CDR3 length: 17 residues. The CDR3 protein is CSARKDSGRAWYNEQFF. As DNA, the CDR3 is TGCAGTGCTAGAAAAGATAGCGGGAGGGCCTGGTACAATGAGCAGTTCTTC.

In this sample, this clonotype turned up many times. This sequence joins TRBV6-2 or TRBV6-3 and TRBJ2-5; D remains ambiguous. With 2 bases removed from V and 6 bases from J, the gap between germline ends came to 16 bases. Germline CDR1 and CDR2: MNHEY and SVGEGT. The CDR3 runs to 15 residues. CDR3 protein: CASSYQSSQGQTQYF. The CDR3 DNA is TGTGCCAGCAGTTACCAGAGCAGTCAAGGACAGACCCAGTACTTC.

This clonotype has ten or more counts. The genes are TRBV3-1 and TRBJ1-5, with D tentatively TRBD1 (5 bases). The length of the CDR3 is 18 residues. Trimming took off 1 base at V and 0 bases at J, with 16 bases between the two ends. Germline loops: CDR1 LGHDT, CDR2 YNNKEL (reference sequence). CDR3 protein: CASSQAGRAGTSNQPQHF. The DNA for the CDR3 is TGTGCCAGCAGCCAAGCTGGGAGAGCCGGGACTAGCAATCAGCCCCAGCATTTT.

This clonotype was observed at least ten times. The genes are TRBV6-2 or TRBV6-3 and TRBJ2-1; D unclear. Germline values: CDR1 MNHEY, CDR2 SVGEGT. The CDR3 is 11 residues long. V lost 2 bases to trimming and J lost 6 bases, with 2 bases between them. The CDR3 is CASSYLNEQFF. CDR3 nucleotides: TGTGCCAGCAGTTACCTCAATGAGCAGTTCTTC.

This clonotype has ten or more counts. The genes are TRBV29-1 and TRBJ2-3; D possibly corresponds to TRBD1 (7 bases). The CDR3 sequence is 14 residues long. Germline V gene lookup returns CDR1 SQVTM and CDR2 ANQGSEA. V was clipped by 6 bases and J by 4 bases, with 17 bases between them. The CDR3 here is CSVPPAGGPDTQYF. The CDR3 DNA reads TGCAGCGTCCCCCCGGCAGGGGGGCCAGATACGCAGTATTTT.

This clonotype was counted many times. The CDR3 region is CASSLVGANNEKLFF. The CDR3 nucleotides read TGTGCCAGCAGTTTAGTTGGGGCTAATAATGAAAAACTGTTTTTT. J is TRBJ1-4 and V is TRBV28; possible D gene TRBD1, 5 bases. The CDR3 totals 15 residues. The germline CDR1 and CDR2 sequences are MDHEN and SYDVKM. The germline V and J ends were trimmed by 2 bases and 4 bases, with 11 bases remaining between them. Looking up the rest from reference TRBV28 and TRBJ1-4 gives the full variable domain: DVKVTQSSRYLVKRTGEKVFLECVQDMDHENMFWYRQDPGLGLRLIYFSYDVKMKEKGDIPEGYSVSREKKERFSLILESASTNQTSMYLCASSLVGANNEKLFFGSGTQLSVL.

Remarks on this clonotype: A much larger clonotype is one base distant, so this may be a read error. The chain recombines TRBV27 with TRBJ1-2; 7 bases agree with TRBD1. Germline CDR1 and CDR2: MNHEY and SMNVEV (reference sequence). The CDR3 is 14 residues long. The CDR3 sequence: CASSLARDSSGDTF. The CDR3 bases are TGTGCCAGCAGTTTAGCTCGGGACAGCTCTGGCGACACCTTC.

This clonotype was seen repeatedly, ten times or more. V gene TRBV19 combines with J gene TRBJ2-3; 10 bases align to TRBD1. Germline lookup yields CDR1 LNHDA and CDR2 SQIVND (reference sequence). CDR3 length equals 18 residues. Trimming at V came to 5 bases and at J to 2 bases, leaving 13 bases not matched to a gene. CDR3 sequence (DNA): TGTGCCAGTAGTTTTTCGGGACAGGGGTCTCCCCCCACAGATACGCAGTATTTT. The encoded protein is CASSFSGQGSPPTDTQYF.

This clonotype was found many times. The chain links TRBV5-6 to TRBJ2-1; 10 bases agree with TRBD1. V gave up 1 base and J gave up 5 bases; unmatched junction bases: 3. Germline values: CDR1 SGHDT, CDR2 YYEEEE. CDR3 length: 15 residues. The CDR3 region is CASSLRGQGDNEQFF. CDR3 DNA sequence: TGTGCCAGCAGCTTGAGAGGACAGGGGGACAATGAGCAGTTCTTC.

This clonotype was seen many times. The chain carries TRBV20-1 and TRBJ2-1; D is perhaps TRBD1 or TRBD2 (5 bases each). The germline V gene encodes CDR1 DFQATT and CDR2 SNEGSKA (reference sequence). This CDR3 has 14 residues. V lost 6 bases, J lost 6 bases, and 18 bases lay in between. The CDR3 loop reads CSARFSVGANEQFF. The CDR3 DNA reads TGCAGTGCCCGATTTTCTGTCGGGGCCAATGAGCAGTTCTTC.

This clonotype was counted at least ten times. The genes are TRBV20-1 and TRBJ1-1; D gene uncertain. CDR3 length equals 12 residues. V lost 5 bases and J lost 7, with 14 bases in between. The V gene's germline CDR1 is DFQATT and CDR2 SNEGSKA (reference sequence). The CDR3 spells CSARSEGREAFF. Here the CDR3 DNA reads TGCAGTGCTCGCTCCGAGGGTCGTGAAGCTTTCTTT.

The chain uses TRBV28 and TRBJ1-4, with 7 nucleotides matching TRBD1. Germline V gives CDR1 MDHEN, CDR2 SYDVKM. This CDR3 is built from 17 residues. J gave up 2 bases and V 4 bases, and 10 bases lay outside the gene matches. This chain's CDR3 is CASSYIQGIATNEKLFF. DNA for the CDR3: TGTGCCAGCAGTTATATACAGGGGATCGCCACTAATGAAAAACTGTTTTTT.

This clonotype showed up many times. The rearrangement joins TRBV5-1 to TRBJ2-1; 12 nucleotides match TRBD2. The V gene end was trimmed by 1 base and the J gene end by 8 bases; junction bases not matched to a gene: 4. CDR1 and CDR2 (germline): SGHRS, YFSETQ. There are 15 residues in the CDR3. The CDR3 region has the DNA TGCGCCAGCAGCTTGCGGGCTAGCGGGAGGGATGAGCAGTTCTTC. Its protein product is CASSLRASGRDEQFF.

In its sample, this clonotype was seen many times. This chain links TRBV5-1 with TRBJ2-1; 8 nucleotides agree with TRBD2. The V gene's germline CDR1 is SGHRS and CDR2 YFSETQ. This CDR3 comprises 14 residues. V lost 0 bases and J lost 15; bases outside the gene matches: 11. The CDR3 reads CASSLELAALRLFF. In DNA, the CDR3 is TGCGCCAGCAGCTTGGAACTAGCGGCCCTGAGACTGTTCTTC.

The V gene is TRBV1, the J gene TRBJ2-3; TRBD2, the table's D call, was not compared with the DNA. TRBV1 is an annotated pseudogene. The CDR3 covers 17 residues. The CDR3 nucleotides read TGCACCAGCAGCCCCCGACCAGCGGGAGCGCCTCTTGATACGCAGTATTTT. Translation: CTSSPRPAGAPLDTQYF.

Ten or more counts support this clonotype. The chain links TRBV29-1 to TRBJ2-5; D may be TRBD1 or TRBD2 (6 bases each). In germline, CDR1 is SQVTM, CDR2 ANQGSEA. The CDR3 spans 12 residues. V lost 7 bases to trimming and J lost 6 bases, with 15 bases between them. The CDR3 DNA is TGCAGCGCTGAGGGGGGCCCGAAGACCCAGTACTTC. This gives the protein CSAEGGPKTQYF.